The sequence of this TCR beta chain was determined in a study of blood T cell repertoires in COVID-19. Under the authors' procedure: Amplification of reference gene primers was used by the study to estimate nucleated cell counts. The data were produced by immunoSEQ multiplex PCR, yet TCRdb's version contains in-frame clones alone and is incomplete. V and J calls and clone size are as listed in that table; D and trimming were resolved from the DNA. The repertoire holds under 300,000 clones, with approximately 88% as singletons. There are 15 residues in the CDR3. Germline CDR1 MGHRA, CDR2 YSYEKL. V gave up 4 bases and J gave up 2 bases, with 15 bases separating them.

This clonotype was obtained from a middle-aged woman who had recovered from COVID-19. The rearrangement uses TRBV4-1 and TRBJ2-7; TRBD2 is a possible D gene (6 bases). The sequenced sample was peripheral blood. The CDR3 DNA reads as TGCGCCAGCAGCCCCCCTCCGGGGGACCCCTACGAGCAGTACTTC. Amino acids: CASSPPPGDPYEQYF.